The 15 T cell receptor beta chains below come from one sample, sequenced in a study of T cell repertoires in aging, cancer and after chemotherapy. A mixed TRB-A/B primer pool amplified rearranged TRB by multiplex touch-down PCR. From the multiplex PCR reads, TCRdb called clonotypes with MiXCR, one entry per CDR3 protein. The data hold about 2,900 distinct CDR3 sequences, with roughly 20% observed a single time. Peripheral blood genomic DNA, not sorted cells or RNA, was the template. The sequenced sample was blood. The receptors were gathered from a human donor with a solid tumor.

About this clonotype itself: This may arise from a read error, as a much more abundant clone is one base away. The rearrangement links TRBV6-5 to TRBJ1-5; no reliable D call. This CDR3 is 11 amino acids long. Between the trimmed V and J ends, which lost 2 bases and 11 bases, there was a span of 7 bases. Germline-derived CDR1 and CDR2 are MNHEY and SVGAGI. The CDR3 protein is CASSYVGSQHF. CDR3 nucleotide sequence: TGTGCCAGCAGTTACGTTGGGTCCCAGCATTTT.

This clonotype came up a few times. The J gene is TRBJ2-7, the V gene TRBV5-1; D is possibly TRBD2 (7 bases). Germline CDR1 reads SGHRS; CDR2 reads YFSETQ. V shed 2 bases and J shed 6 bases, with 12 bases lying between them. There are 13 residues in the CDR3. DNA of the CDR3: TGCGCCAGCAGCTTCCCGGGGGGCATCGAGCAGTACTTC. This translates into CASSFPGGIEQYF.

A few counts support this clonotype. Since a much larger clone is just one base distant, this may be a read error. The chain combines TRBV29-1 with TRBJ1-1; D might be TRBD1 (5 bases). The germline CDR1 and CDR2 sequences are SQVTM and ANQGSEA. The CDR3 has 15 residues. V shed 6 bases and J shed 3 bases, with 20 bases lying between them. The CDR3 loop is CSVEPGRGEDTEAFF. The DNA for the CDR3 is TGCAGCGTCGAACCGGGGAGGGGCGAAGACACTGAAGCTTTCTTT.

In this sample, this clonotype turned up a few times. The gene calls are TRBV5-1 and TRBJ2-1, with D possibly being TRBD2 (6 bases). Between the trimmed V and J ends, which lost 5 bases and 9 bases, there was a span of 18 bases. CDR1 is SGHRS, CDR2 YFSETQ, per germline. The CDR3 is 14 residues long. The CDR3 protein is CASRTGPGGAEQFF. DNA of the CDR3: TGCGCCAGCAGGACGGGGCCTGGAGGGGCTGAGCAGTTCTTC.

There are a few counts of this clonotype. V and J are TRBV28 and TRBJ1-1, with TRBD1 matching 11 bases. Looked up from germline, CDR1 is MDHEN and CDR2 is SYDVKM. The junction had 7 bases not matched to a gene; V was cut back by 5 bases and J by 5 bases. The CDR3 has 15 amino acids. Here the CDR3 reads CASSLRTGGKTEAFF. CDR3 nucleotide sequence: TGTGCCAGCAGTCTACGGACAGGGGGCAAGACTGAAGCTTTCTTT.

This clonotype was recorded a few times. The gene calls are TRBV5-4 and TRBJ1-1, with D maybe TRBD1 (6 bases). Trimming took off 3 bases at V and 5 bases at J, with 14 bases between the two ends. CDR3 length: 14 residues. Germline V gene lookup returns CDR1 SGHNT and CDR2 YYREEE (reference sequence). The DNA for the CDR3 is TGTGCCAGCAGCTCCCACACAGGGAAGACTGAAGCTTTCTTT. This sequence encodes CASSSHTGKTEAFF.

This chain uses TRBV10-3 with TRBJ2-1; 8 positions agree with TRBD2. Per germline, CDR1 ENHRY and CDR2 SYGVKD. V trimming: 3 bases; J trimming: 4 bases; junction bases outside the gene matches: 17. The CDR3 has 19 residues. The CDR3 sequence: CAISEPGSGNRFVYNEQFF. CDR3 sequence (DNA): TGTGCCATCAGTGAACCTGGTAGCGGGAATCGATTCGTATACAATGAGCAGTTCTTC.

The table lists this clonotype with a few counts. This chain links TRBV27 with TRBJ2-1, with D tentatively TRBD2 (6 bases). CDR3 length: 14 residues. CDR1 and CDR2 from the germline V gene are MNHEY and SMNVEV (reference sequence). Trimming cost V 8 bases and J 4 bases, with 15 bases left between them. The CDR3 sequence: CASCGGAGYNEQFF. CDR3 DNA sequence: TGTGCCAGCTGCGGCGGGGCAGGGTACAATGAGCAGTTCTTC.

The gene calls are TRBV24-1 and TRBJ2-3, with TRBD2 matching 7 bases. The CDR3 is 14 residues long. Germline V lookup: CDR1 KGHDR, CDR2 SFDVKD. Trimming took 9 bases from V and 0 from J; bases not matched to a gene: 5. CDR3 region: CATASGTSTDTQYF. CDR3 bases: TGTGCCACCGCGAGCGGGACTAGCACAGATACGCAGTATTTT.

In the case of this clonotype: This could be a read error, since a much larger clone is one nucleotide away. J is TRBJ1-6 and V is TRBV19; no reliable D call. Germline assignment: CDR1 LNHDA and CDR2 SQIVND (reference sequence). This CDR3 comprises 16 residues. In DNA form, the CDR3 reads TGTGCCAGTAAGGCCGGGTGGTGGACGAATAATTCACCCCTCCTCTTT. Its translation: CASKAGWWTNNSPLLF.

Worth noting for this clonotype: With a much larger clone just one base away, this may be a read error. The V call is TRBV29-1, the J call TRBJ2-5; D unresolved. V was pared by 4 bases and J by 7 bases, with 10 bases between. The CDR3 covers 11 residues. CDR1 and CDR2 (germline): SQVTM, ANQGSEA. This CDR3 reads CSVVTDLTQYF. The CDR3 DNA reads TGCAGCGTTGTCACCGACCTGACCCAGTACTTC.

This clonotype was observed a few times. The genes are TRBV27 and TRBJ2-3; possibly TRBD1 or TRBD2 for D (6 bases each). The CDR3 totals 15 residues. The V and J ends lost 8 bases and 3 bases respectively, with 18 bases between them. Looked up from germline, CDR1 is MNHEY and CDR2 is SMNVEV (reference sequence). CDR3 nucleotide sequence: TGTGCCAGCCGGAACTGGGGGGCCTTAACAGATACGCAGTATTTT. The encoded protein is CASRNWGALTDTQYF.

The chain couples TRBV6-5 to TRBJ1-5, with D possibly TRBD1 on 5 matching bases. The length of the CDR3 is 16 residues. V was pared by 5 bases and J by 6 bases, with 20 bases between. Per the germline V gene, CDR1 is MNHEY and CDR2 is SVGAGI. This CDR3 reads CASSPGSRHRGQPQHF. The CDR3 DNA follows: TGTGCCAGCAGTCCCGGTAGTAGGCATAGGGGTCAGCCCCAGCATTTT.

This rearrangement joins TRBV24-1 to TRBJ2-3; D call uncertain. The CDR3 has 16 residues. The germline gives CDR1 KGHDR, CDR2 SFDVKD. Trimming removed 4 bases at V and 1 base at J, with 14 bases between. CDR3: CATSDPNAVGTDTQYF. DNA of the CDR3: TGTGCCACCAGTGACCCCAATGCCGTGGGCACAGATACGCAGTATTTT.

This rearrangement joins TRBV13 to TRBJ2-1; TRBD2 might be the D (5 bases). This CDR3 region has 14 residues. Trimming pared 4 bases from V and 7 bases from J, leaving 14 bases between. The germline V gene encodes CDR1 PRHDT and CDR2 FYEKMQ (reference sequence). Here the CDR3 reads CASSWASRTNEQFF. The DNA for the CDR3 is TGTGCCAGCAGCTGGGCTAGCCGAACTAATGAGCAGTTCTTC.